This T cell receptor beta chain was captured in a study of cytomegalovirus exposure and HLA in healthy donors. This clone was detected a few times. The primer mix had 60 Vbeta and 13 Jbeta primers. Assay used: immunoSEQ multiplex PCR; TCRdb lists only in-frame clones, some missing. The sample yields some 150,000 clones, 76% seen once. Trimming took off 3 bases at V and 0 bases at J, with 10 bases between the two ends. The CDR3 has 16 amino acids. Germline CDR1 reads SGHNT; CDR2 reads YYREEE (reference sequence). V gene TRBV5-4 combines with J gene TRBJ2-6, with TRBD1 as a possible D gene (5 bases). The specimen was PBMCs. This receptor was taken from a woman in her 40s in good health and CMV-seronegative. CDR3 loop: CASSSRQSSGANVLTF. The DNA of the CDR3 is TGTGCCAGCAGCTCCAGACAGAGCTCTGGGGCCAACGTCCTGACTTTC.